This TCR beta chain was captured in a study of blood T cell repertoires in COVID-19. Overall study: Some COVID-19 samples were acute and others convalescent; all came from the United States, Italy and Spain. T cells, B-cell-depleted T cells, or PBMCs supplied cDNA or gDNA.

The authors' processing: Reference gene primer amplification gave estimated nucleated cell counts. Produced via immunoSEQ multiplex PCR; TCRdb's table is partial and in-frame only. Clonal size and the V and J genes are those of that table, whereas D and trimming came from the DNA. In the table there are some 40,000 clones, about 91% of which are singletons. Trimming took 6 bases from V and 3 from J, leaving 15 bases between them. The CDR3 is 14 amino acids. Germline V gives CDR1 SGHRS, CDR2 YFSETQ. This chain connects TRBV5-1 to TRBJ1-1, with D perhaps TRBD1 (6 bases). The sample comprised peripheral blood. This clonotype was obtained from a woman older than 75 with acute or convalescent COVID-19. The CDR3 here is CASNLQGRDTEAFF. CDR3 nucleotides: TGCGCCAGCAACCTACAGGGTCGGGACACTGAAGCTTTCTTT.